Below are 27 T cell receptor beta chains sequenced from a single sample in a study of blood T cell repertoires in COVID-19 (dated by TCRdb to 2019 to 2021). The method was the immunoSEQ multiplex PCR assay. This is the immuneACCESS table as TCRdb keeps it, with only in-frame sequences that have V and J called. A part of the clones is gone; compared with another copy, unresolved V genes explain less than half, and the rest is unexplained. The sample table shows approximately 220,000 clones, and 70% to 90% are seen once. Approximately 7.4% of the sample is held by the ten biggest clonotypes. The sequenced sample consisted of PBMCs or T cells enriched from blood (not recorded which). These receptors were obtained from a woman in her thirties or forties with acute COVID-19.

The chain recombines TRBV9 with TRBJ2-3; 12 bases are a match to TRBD2. Germline CDR1 SGDLS, CDR2 YYNGEE. This CDR3 has 14 residues. Unmatched junction bases numbered 3, after V lost 4 bases and J lost 6 bases. Written as DNA, the CDR3 is TGTGCCAGCAGCTTTGGACTAGCGGGGGATACGCAGTATTTT. The encoded protein is CASSFGLAGDTQYF.

The V call is TRBV11-2, the J call TRBJ1-6; 8 bases map to TRBD1. This CDR3 region has 14 residues. Germline V gene sequence: CDR1 SGHAT, CDR2 FQNNGV. V lost 3 bases and J lost 9; bases outside the gene matches: 4. The CDR3 DNA follows: TGTGCCAGCAGCTTCAGGGGGCAGGTTTCACCCCTCCACTTT. Protein: CASSFRGQVSPLHF.

The chain is built from TRBV7-8 and TRBJ1-3; TRBD1 matches 8 bases. The CDR3 covers 14 residues. V shed 5 bases, J shed 2 bases, and the junction held 2 bases outside the gene matches. The germline V gene has CDR1 SGHVS and CDR2 FQNEAQ. The CDR3 is CASSTGGTGNTIYF. Written as DNA, the CDR3 is TGTGCCAGCAGCACAGGGGGAACTGGAAACACCATATATTTT.

The chain uses TRBV5-4 and TRBJ2-2; maybe TRBD2 (7 bases). Trimming cost V 1 base and J 6 bases, with 13 bases left between them. CDR3 length: 15 residues. Germline V gene sequence: CDR1 SGHNT, CDR2 YYREEE (reference sequence). CDR3 amino acids: CASSLLWGGAGELFF. CDR3 in DNA: TGTGCCAGCAGCTTGCTGTGGGGGGGCGCCGGGGAGCTGTTTTTT. The whole variable domain, filled in from reference TRBV5-4 and TRBJ2-2, reads ETGVTQSPTHLIKTRGQQVTLRCSSQSGHNTVSWYQQALGQGPQFIFQYYREEENGRGNFPPRFSGLQFPNYSSELNVNALELDDSALYLCASSLLWGGAGELFFGEGSRLTVL.

The chain employs TRBV5-4 and TRBJ2-3, with D uncertain. Germline-derived CDR1 and CDR2 are SGHNT and YYREEE (reference sequence). This CDR3 contains 15 residues. The V gene lost 2 bases and the J gene lost 0 bases, with 10 bases spanning the gap. The CDR3 reads CASSFLQASTDTQYF. In DNA, the CDR3 is TGTGCCAGCAGCTTTCTCCAGGCCAGCACAGATACGCAGTATTTT.

The CDR3 here is CASSPRWLAGGETQYF. DNA of the CDR3: TGTGCCAGCAGTCCACGCTGGCTAGCGGGAGGGGAGACCCAGTACTTC. The rearrangement joins TRBV27 to TRBJ2-5, with 12 bases lining up with TRBD2. This CDR3 has 16 amino acids. Per the germline V gene, CDR1 is MNHEY and CDR2 is SMNVEV (reference sequence). With V trimmed by 5 bases and J by 5 bases, 9 bases remained unmatched.

The chain joins TRBV4-3 to TRBJ2-1, with 10 bases that match TRBD1. The CDR3 is 16 amino acids. Trimming removed 0 bases from V and 10 bases from J; junction bases left unmatched: 9. The germline gives CDR1 LGHNA, CDR2 YSLEER. CDR3 region: CASSQDPGQGTWEQFF. Written as DNA, the CDR3 is TGCGCCAGCAGCCAAGATCCGGGACAGGGGACATGGGAGCAGTTCTTC.

This clone was seen once. This chain connects TRBV29-1 to TRBJ1-1, with D hard to call. Germline CDR1 is SQVTM and CDR2 is ANQGSEA. V shed 4 bases and J shed 4 bases, with 16 bases lying between them. CDR3 size: 14 residues. CDR3 amino acids: CSVVAESIPTEAFF. CDR3 bases: TGCAGCGTTGTAGCCGAATCAATCCCCACTGAAGCTTTCTTT.

The gene calls are TRBV6-5 and TRBJ2-3; TRBD2 matches 9 bases. The CDR3 runs to 15 residues. Germline assignment: CDR1 MNHEY and CDR2 SVGAGI. Losses at the gene ends were 0 bases for V and 3 bases for J; bases not matched to a gene: 1. The CDR3: CASSYSSGGTDTQYF. In DNA, the CDR3 is TGTGCCAGCAGTTACTCAAGCGGGGGGACAGATACGCAGTATTTT.

The chain carries TRBV28 and TRBJ2-1; D perhaps matches TRBD2 (6 bases). Germline assignment: CDR1 MDHEN and CDR2 SYDVKM. This CDR3 is built from 16 residues. Trimming pared 5 bases from V and 7 bases from J, leaving 21 bases between. CDR3 sequence (DNA): TGTGCCAGCAGTACGCCCCCGGGACTTACAATGAATGAGCAGTTCTTC. Translating it yields CASSTPPGLTMNEQFF.

As concerns this clone: This specimen includes other DNA sequences encoding the same CDR3. This chain links TRBV9 with TRBJ2-3, with 7 bases identical to TRBD2. V gave up 0 bases and J gave up 1 base; unmatched junction bases: 2. There are 15 residues in the CDR3. CDR1 is SGDLS, CDR2 YYNGEE, per germline. CDR3 protein: CASSVGGRGTDTQYF. CDR3 DNA sequence: TGTGCCAGCAGCGTAGGAGGGAGGGGCACAGATACGCAGTATTTT. The full variable domain, completed using reference TRBV9 and TRBJ2-3, is DSGVTQTPKHLITATGQRVTLRCSPRSGDLSVYWYQQSLDQGLQFLIQYYNGEERAKGNILERFSAQQFPDLHSELNLSSLELGDSALYFCASSVGGRGTDTQYFGPGTRLTVL.

V gene TRBV5-1 combines with J gene TRBJ2-1; 9 nucleotides align to TRBD2. Germline CDR1 and CDR2: SGHRS and YFSETQ. This CDR3 is 14 amino acids long. V shed 1 base, J shed 10 bases, and the junction held 6 bases outside the gene matches. CDR3 DNA sequence: TGCGCCAGCAGCTTGCGCGGGGGGGAGAGGGAGCAGTTCTTC. It yields the protein CASSLRGGEREQFF. Full variable domain (remainder filled in from reference TRBV5-1 and TRBJ2-1): KAGVTQTPRYLIKTRGQQVTLSCSPISGHRSVSWYQQTPGQGLQFLFEYFSETQRNKGNFPGRFSGRQFSNSRSEMNVSTLELGDSALYLCASSLRGGEREQFFGPGTRLTVL.

The J gene is TRBJ2-5, the V gene TRBV28; perhaps TRBD2 as D (5 bases). Trimming pared 5 bases from V and 4 bases from J, leaving 14 bases between. Germline V CDR1 and CDR2: MDHEN, SYDVKM. The CDR3 covers 14 residues. The DNA for the CDR3 is TGTGCCAGCAGTCTCTCGGGAATTAGAGAGACCCAGTACTTC. Translating it yields CASSLSGIRETQYF. Combining the CDR3 with reference TRBV28 and TRBJ2-5 gives the whole variable domain DVKVTQSSRYLVKRTGEKVFLECVQDMDHENMFWYRQDPGLGLRLIYFSYDVKMKEKGDIPEGYSVSREKKERFSLILESASTNQTSMYLCASSLSGIRETQYFGPGTRLLVL.

The chain combines TRBV3-1 (or the pseudogene TRBV3-2) with TRBJ2-7; TRBD1 aligns across 11 bases. With 1 base clipped from V and 7 bases from J, the junction kept 3 bases outside the gene matches. This CDR3 spans 14 amino acids. Germline CDR1 reads LGHDT; CDR2 reads YNNKEL (reference sequence). CDR3 sequence reads: CASSQGTGGGEQYF. DNA for the CDR3: TGTGCCAGCAGCCAAGGGACAGGGGGCGGAGAGCAGTACTTC.

The CDR3 loop is CASSITDRVGETQYF. Here the CDR3 DNA reads TGTGCCAGTAGTATAACCGACAGGGTCGGGGAGACCCAGTACTTC. This chain connects TRBV19 to TRBJ2-5; 7 bases map to TRBD1. There are 15 residues in the CDR3. Trimming at V came to 2 bases and at J to 5 bases, leaving 8 bases not matched to a gene. CDR1 is LNHDA and CDR2 is SQIVND in the germline V gene (reference sequence).

The gene calls are TRBV28 and TRBJ2-7, with unresolved D. The CDR3 loop spans 12 amino acids. Deletions cut 7 bases from V and 2 bases from J, with 9 bases between. Germline V gene data show CDR1 as MDHEN and CDR2 as SYDVKM. The chain's CDR3 is CASTKQPYEQYF. Written as DNA, the CDR3 is TGTGCCAGCACCAAACAGCCCTACGAGCAGTACTTC.

The V and J genes are TRBV28 and TRBJ2-5; 7 nucleotides line up with TRBD1. Looked up from germline, CDR1 is MDHEN and CDR2 is SYDVKM. The junction had 12 bases not matched to a gene; V was cut back by 6 bases and J by 2 bases. This CDR3 is built from 16 residues. The CDR3 region is CASRIMLQGRQETQYF. DNA of the CDR3: TGTGCCAGCAGAATTATGCTACAGGGGAGACAAGAGACCCAGTACTTC.

The chain links TRBV18 to TRBJ1-5; TRBD1 is a possible D gene (6 bases). The germline CDR1 and CDR2 sequences are KGHSH and LQKENI. V was clipped by 3 bases and J by 6 bases, with 12 bases between them. The CDR3 contains 14 residues. CDR3 residues: CASSPDSRPQPQHF. CDR3 DNA: TGTGCCAGCTCACCGGACAGCCGTCCTCAGCCCCAGCATTTT.

In this sample, this clone turned up a few times. This sequence joins TRBV7-6 and TRBJ1-2; possibly TRBD1 for D (6 bases). Germline CDR1 is SGHVS and CDR2 is FNYEAQ. The CDR3 is 12 residues long. Trimming cost V 5 bases and J 7 bases, with 11 bases left between them. CDR3 region: CASSGYRVGYTF. The CDR3 DNA sequence: TGTGCCAGCAGCGGATACAGGGTTGGCTACACCTTC.

The chain couples TRBV5-1 to TRBJ1-5, with a possible D match to TRBD1 (5 bases). Germline CDR1 reads SGHRS; CDR2 reads YFSETQ. CDR3 length: 15 amino acids. Trimming cost V 4 bases and J 5 bases, with 16 bases left between them. CDR3 bases: TGCGCCAGCAGCCTGTGGGGGGAGAACCATCAGCCCCAGCATTTT. Translation: CASSLWGENHQPQHF.

The chain combines TRBV24-1 with TRBJ2-2; TRBD1 aligns across 11 bases. This CDR3 is built from 16 residues. Germline loops: CDR1 KGHDR, CDR2 SFDVKD. Trimming took 8 bases from V and 4 from J; bases not matched to a gene: 8. CDR3 sequence reads: CATKSTGQGATGELFF. The CDR3 coding sequence is TGTGCCACCAAAAGTACTGGACAGGGGGCCACCGGGGAGCTGTTTTTT.

The chain uses TRBV5-5 and TRBJ1-5, with D maybe TRBD1 (6 bases). This CDR3 is 14 amino acids long. V was shortened by 4 bases and J by 5 bases, with 13 bases between the two germline ends. CDR1 SGHKS and CDR2 YYEKEE come from the germline V gene (reference sequence). The CDR3 DNA reads TGTGCCAGCAGCCGCGACAGGCGGGATCAGCCCCAGCATTTT. Protein product: CASSRDRRDQPQHF.

V gene TRBV30 combines with J gene TRBJ1-5, with TRBD1 identical over 9 bases. V was pared by 7 bases and J by 5 bases, with 6 bases of the junction left unmatched. Germline CDR1 is GTSNPN and CDR2 is SVGIG (reference sequence). CDR3 size: 13 residues. The CDR3: CASDRGKDQPQHF. CDR3 bases: TGTGCCTCGGACAGGGGAAAGGATCAGCCCCAGCATTTT. Looking up the rest from reference TRBV30 and TRBJ1-5 gives the full variable domain: SQTIHQWPATLVQPVGSPLSLECTVEGTSNPNLYWYRQAAGRGLQLLFYSVGIGQISSEVPQNLSASRPQDRQFILSSKKLLLSDSGFYLCASDRGKDQPQHFGDGTRLSIL.

V gene TRBV4-1 combines with J gene TRBJ2-7, with D hard to call. CDR3 length: 15 residues. Germline CDR1 reads MGHRA; CDR2 reads YSYEKL. Trimming pared 0 bases from V and 3 bases from J, leaving 12 bases between. The CDR3 here is CASSQEETAYYEQYF. DNA of the CDR3: TGCGCCAGCAGCCAAGAAGAGACTGCATACTACGAGCAGTACTTC.

CDR3 coding DNA: TGTGCCAGCAGCCAAGATCGGGGGACTGAAGCTTTCTTT. Its translation: CASSQDRGTEAFF. The J gene is TRBJ1-1, the V gene TRBV3-1 (or the pseudogene TRBV3-2); maybe TRBD1 (5 bases). The CDR3 covers 13 residues. CDR1 is LGHDT, CDR2 YNNKEL, per germline (reference sequence). V was cut by 0 bases and J by 5 bases, with 7 bases left in between.

The J gene is TRBJ1-6, the V gene TRBV10-3; TRBD1 might be the D (5 bases). The CDR3 totals 15 residues. From germline, CDR1 is ENHRY and CDR2 SYGVKD. Trimming cost V 0 bases and J 6 bases, with 9 bases left between them. For the CDR3, the DNA is TGTGCCATCAGTGAGTCAAACAGGCCTAATTCACCCCTCCACTTT. Translating it yields CAISESNRPNSPLHF.

The chain uses TRBV5-1 and TRBJ1-2, with D uncertain. Germline lookup yields CDR1 SGHRS and CDR2 YFSETQ. Trimming took off 0 bases at V and 7 bases at J, with 13 bases between the two ends. The CDR3 loop spans 14 amino acids. The CDR3: CASSLAGEALGYTF. The CDR3 DNA reads TGCGCCAGCAGCTTGGCCGGGGAAGCGCTTGGCTACACCTTC.